A selection of T cell receptor beta chains follows, all from one sample in a study of blood T cell repertoires in COVID-19. The table came from immunoSEQ multiplex PCR; TCRdb's copy has only in-frame clones and leaves some out. The sample lists 63,000 or so clones, 88% occurring once. The material sequenced was peripheral blood. The origin of the receptors is a human donor in a cohort sampled during active COVID-19. The CDR3 runs from the conserved cysteine through the conserved F or W. Fields, in order: V gene, CDR3 length, D gene, clone size, J gene, CDR3 protein, CDR3 DNA. The D gene is left open where the match is weak. Clone size is stated in some rows and not others, as once, few, many or a class when expanded.

V: TRBV9
length: 16
D: TRBD1
size: NA
J: TRBJ2-5
CDR3: CASSVGTGGAGETQYF
DNA: TGTGCCAGCAGCGTTGGGACAGGGGGCGCAGGAGAGACCCAGTACTTC

V: TRBV5-1
length: 15
D: NA
size: NA
J: TRBJ2-3
CDR3: CASSPTGLPTDTQYF
DNA: TGCGCCAGCAGCCCAACGGGACTTCCCACAGATACGCAGTATTTT

V: TRBV5-1
length: 15
D: TRBD2
size: NA
J: TRBJ2-1
CDR3: CASSLVAGSGNEQFF
DNA: TGCGCCAGCAGCTTGGTAGCGGGAAGCGGCAATGAGCAGTTCTTC

V: TRBV5-5
length: 17
D: TRBD2
size: NA
J: TRBJ2-5
CDR3: CASSSRAGRAFLETQYF
DNA: TGTGCCAGCAGCTCCCGCGCAGGGAGGGCATTCTTAGAGACCCAGTACTTC

V: TRBV15
length: 14
D: NA
size: NA
J: TRBJ2-1
CDR3: CATSRQGSYNEQFF
DNA: TGTGCCACCAGCAGACAGGGGTCGTACAATGAGCAGTTCTTC

V: TRBV19
length: 15
D: NA
size: NA
J: TRBJ1-2
CDR3: CASRDTDPLGYGYTF
DNA: TGTGCCAGTAGGGACACCGACCCGCTAGGCTATGGCTACACCTTC

V: TRBV3-1/TRBV3-2
length: 17
D: NA
size: NA
J: TRBJ1-6
CDR3: CASSQLDSSSYNSPLHF
DNA: TGTGCCAGCAGCCAACTAGACAGCAGCTCCTATAATTCACCCCTCCACTTT

V: TRBV11-3
length: 15
D: TRBD2
size: NA
J: TRBJ2-1
CDR3: CASSSGGSRREEQFF
DNA: TGTGCCAGCAGCTCGGGGGGATCCCGGCGGGAAGAGCAGTTCTTC

V: TRBV5-1
length: 14
D: NA
size: once
J: TRBJ2-2
CDR3: CASSPGQNTGELFF
DNA: TGCGCCAGCAGCCCGGGACAGAACACCGGGGAGCTGTTTTTT

V: TRBV28
length: 16
D: NA
size: NA
J: TRBJ1-1
CDR3: CASTAGGAGRNTEAFF
DNA: TGTGCCAGCACCGCCGGGGGGGCGGGAAGGAACACTGAAGCTTTCTTT

V: TRBV28
length: 19
D: TRBD2
size: NA
J: TRBJ2-3
CDR3: CASSGPGLAGGGSTDTQYF
DNA: TGTGCCAGCAGTGGGCCGGGACTAGCGGGAGGGGGTAGCACAGATACGCAGTATTTT

V: TRBV5-1
length: 14
D: NA
size: NA
J: TRBJ2-1
CDR3: CASSLSGFYNEQFF
DNA: TGCGCCAGCAGCTTGAGCGGGTTCTACAATGAGCAGTTCTTC

V: TRBV29-1
length: 16
D: TRBD2
size: once
J: TRBJ2-1
CDR3: CSVEGDGTSGNNEQFF
DNA: TGCAGCGTTGAAGGCGACGGGACTAGCGGGAACAATGAGCAGTTCTTC

V: TRBV19
length: 18
D: TRBD2
size: NA
J: TRBJ2-1
CDR3: CASSPRSGLAVLRDEQFF
DNA: TGTGCCAGTAGTCCCCGTTCGGGGCTAGCGGTCCTCAGGGATGAGCAGTTCTTC

V: TRBV5-1
length: 17
D: TRBD2
size: NA
J: TRBJ2-5
CDR3: CASSLAGTSGTQETQYF
DNA: TGCGCCAGCAGCCTGGCCGGGACTAGCGGGACTCAAGAGACCCAGTACTTC

V: TRBV5-1
length: 16
D: TRBD1
size: few
J: TRBJ1-6
CDR3: CASSGELRTGDSPLHF
DNA: TGCGCCAGCAGCGGCGAACTACGGACAGGGGATTCACCCCTCCACTTT

V: TRBV5-4
length: 14
D: NA
size: NA
J: TRBJ2-3
CDR3: CASSLQGGPDTQYF
DNA: TGTGCCAGCAGCCTACAGGGTGGCCCAGATACGCAGTATTTT

V: TRBV29-1
length: 14
D: TRBD1
size: NA
J: TRBJ1-2
CDR3: CSVEARGPGYGYTF
DNA: TGCAGCGTTGAGGCCAGGGGGCCGGGCTATGGCTACACCTTC

V: TRBV5-1
length: 16
D: TRBD2
size: NA
J: TRBJ2-3
CDR3: CASSSVAGASTDTQYF
DNA: TGCGCCAGCAGTTCGGTAGCGGGAGCCAGCACAGATACGCAGTATTTT

V: TRBV2
length: 17
D: TRBD2
size: NA
J: TRBJ2-1
CDR3: CASSEWTSGRGYNEQFF
DNA: TGTGCCAGCAGTGAATGGACTAGCGGGAGAGGTTACAATGAGCAGTTCTTC

V: TRBV9
length: 12
D: NA
size: NA
J: TRBJ1-1
CDR3: CASSVGDTEAFF
DNA: TGTGCCAGCAGCGTAGGCGACACTGAAGCTTTCTTT

V: TRBV11-2
length: 12
D: NA
size: NA
J: TRBJ2-5
CDR3: CASSATKETQYF
DNA: TGTGCCAGCAGCGCTACGAAAGAGACCCAGTACTTC

V: TRBV9
length: 16
D: TRBD1
size: NA
J: TRBJ2-2
CDR3: CASSVGTGSSPGELFF
DNA: TGTGCCAGCAGCGTAGGGACAGGAAGCTCTCCCGGGGAGCTGTTTTTT

V: TRBV6-2/TRBV6-3
length: 17
D: NA
size: NA
J: TRBJ1-6
CDR3: CASGPASTSRWNSPLHF
DNA: TGTGCCAGCGGCCCCGCCTCGACAAGTCGATGGAATTCACCCCTCCACTTT

V: TRBV16
length: 16
D: TRBD1
size: NA
J: TRBJ1-2
CDR3: CASSQFTTGRASGYTF
DNA: TGTGCCAGCAGCCAATTTACGACAGGGAGAGCGTCAGGCTACACCTTC

V: TRBV28
length: 18
D: TRBD2
size: once
J: TRBJ2-5
CDR3: CASSSRIGTSGGQETQYF
DNA: TGTGCCAGCAGTTCCCGCATCGGTACTAGCGGGGGGCAAGAGACCCAGTACTTC

V: TRBV3-1/TRBV3-2
length: 16
D: TRBD1
size: NA
J: TRBJ2-2
CDR3: CASSQDDRGTSGELFF
DNA: TGTGCCAGCAGCCAAGACGACAGGGGGACGTCCGGGGAGCTGTTTTTT

V: TRBV2
length: 14
D: NA
size: NA
J: TRBJ2-5
CDR3: CASREEVSVETQYF
DNA: TGTGCCAGCAGGGAGGAAGTCTCTGTGGAGACCCAGTACTTC

V: TRBV19
length: 20
D: NA
size: NA
J: TRBJ1-5
CDR3: CASSIDPSSRAGVMNQPQHF
DNA: TGTGCCAGTAGTATAGATCCTTCAAGTAGGGCAGGGGTAATGAATCAGCCCCAGCATTTT

V: TRBV3-1/TRBV3-2
length: 16
D: TRBD2
size: NA
J: TRBJ2-3
CDR3: CASSQDLASGRDTQYF
DNA: TGTGCCAGCAGCCAAGATCTGGCTAGCGGGAGAGATACGCAGTATTTT

V: TRBV30
length: 13
D: TRBD1
size: NA
J: TRBJ1-2
CDR3: CAYRTGGPYGYTF
DNA: TGTGCCTATCGGACAGGGGGCCCCTATGGCTACACCTTC

V: TRBV14
length: 15
D: NA
size: NA
J: TRBJ1-1
CDR3: CASSQAGSRNTEAFF
DNA: TGTGCCAGCAGCCAAGCTGGGAGTCGGAACACTGAAGCTTTCTTT

V: TRBV28
length: 15
D: NA
size: NA
J: TRBJ1-5
CDR3: CASSRTPGGNQPQHF
DNA: TGTGCCAGCAGTCGAACACCTGGAGGCAATCAGCCCCAGCATTTT

V: TRBV7-3
length: 16
D: NA
size: NA
J: TRBJ2-1
CDR3: CASSPWSGSSYNEQFF
DNA: TGTGCCAGCAGCCCTTGGTCGGGGAGCTCCTACAATGAGCAGTTCTTC

V: TRBV7-6
length: 17
D: TRBD2
size: NA
J: TRBJ2-2
CDR3: CASSFDGTSGSTGELFF
DNA: TGTGCCAGCAGCTTCGACGGGACTAGCGGGAGCACCGGGGAGCTGTTTTTT

V: TRBV12-3/TRBV12-4
length: 12
D: NA
size: NA
J: TRBJ2-3
CDR3: CASSLAADTQYF
DNA: TGTGCCAGCAGTTTGGCCGCAGATACGCAGTATTTT

V: TRBV10-3
length: 18
D: TRBD2
size: NA
J: TRBJ2-2
CDR3: CAISIRGTSGPNTGELFF
DNA: TGTGCCATCAGTATTCGAGGGACTAGCGGGCCTAACACCGGGGAGCTGTTTTTT

V: TRBV9
length: 13
D: NA
size: NA
J: TRBJ2-1
CDR3: CASSSTPYNEQFF
DNA: TGTGCCAGCAGCTCAACTCCCTACAATGAGCAGTTCTTC

V: TRBV24-1
length: 15
D: NA
size: NA
J: TRBJ2-2
CDR3: CATSDFTRQTGELFF
DNA: TGTGCCACCAGTGATTTTACACGACAGACCGGGGAGCTGTTTTTT

V: TRBV5-8
length: 15
D: TRBD2
size: NA
J: TRBJ2-5
CDR3: CASSLGLAGGETQYF
DNA: TGTGCCAGCAGCTTGGGTCTAGCGGGAGGGGAGACCCAGTACTTC

V: TRBV6-5
length: 13
D: TRBD1
size: NA
J: TRBJ2-2
CDR3: CACWDSNTGELFF
DNA: TGTGCCTGTTGGGACAGCAACACCGGGGAGCTGTTTTTT

V: TRBV18
length: 13
D: NA
size: few
J: TRBJ1-2
CDR3: CASSPNGRNGYTF
DNA: TGTGCCAGCTCACCAAACGGGAGAAATGGCTACACCTTC

V: TRBV6-5
length: 13
D: NA
size: NA
J: TRBJ1-1
CDR3: CASSLGVNTEAFF
DNA: TGTGCCAGCAGTCTGGGCGTGAACACTGAAGCTTTCTTT

V: TRBV5-1
length: 14
D: NA
size: NA
J: TRBJ2-7
CDR3: CASSLGKQGHEQYF
DNA: TGCGCCAGCAGCTTAGGTAAACAGGGCCACGAGCAGTACTTC

V: TRBV6-1
length: 17
D: TRBD1
size: few
J: TRBJ1-4
CDR3: CASSEADLWDRGRGLFF
DNA: TGTGCCAGCAGTGAAGCGGACCTTTGGGACAGGGGCCGAGGACTGTTTTTT

V: TRBV6-1
length: 14
D: TRBD1
size: NA
J: TRBJ2-7
CDR3: CASSEGTGGYEQYF
DNA: TGTGCCAGCAGTGAAGGGACAGGGGGATACGAGCAGTACTTC

V: TRBV5-1
length: 16
D: TRBD2
size: NA
J: TRBJ2-3
CDR3: CASSHGLAGPTDTQYF
DNA: TGCGCCAGCAGCCACGGACTAGCGGGGCCCACAGATACGCAGTATTTT

V: TRBV5-6
length: 14
D: TRBD1
size: NA
J: TRBJ1-3
CDR3: CASYPGTAGNTIYF
DNA: TGTGCCAGCTATCCCGGGACAGCTGGAAACACCATATATTTT

V: TRBV30
length: 17
D: NA
size: NA
J: TRBJ1-2
CDR3: CAWSPRQGLVLDHGYTF
DNA: TGTGCCTGGAGCCCGCGGCAGGGGCTTGTTTTGGACCATGGCTACACCTTC

V: TRBV20-1
length: 11
D: TRBD1
size: once
J: TRBJ2-7
CDR3: CSGQGGYEQYF
DNA: TGCAGTGGACAGGGGGGCTACGAGCAGTACTTC